Detailed here is one T cell receptor beta chain. The entry originates in a study of PD-L1 blockade in urothelial cancer. Background on the study: In terms of prior chemotherapy, patients had received 0 to 3 regimens. Blood drawn 3 weeks (second dose) and 6 weeks after treatment start was analyzed.

Generated by immunoSEQ multiplex PCR, the TCRdb table keeps only in-frame clones and is missing some. The sample carries 98,000 or so clones, roughly 89% recorded once. Trimming took off 5 bases at V and 6 bases at J, with 8 bases between the two ends. This CDR3 spans 11 amino acids. The germline V gene has CDR1 PRHDT and CDR2 FYEKMQ (reference sequence). The time point: pretreatment peripheral blood. The clonotype was recovered from a man in his sixties with urothelial cancer. V usage is TRBV13 and J usage is TRBJ2-7; no reliable D call. Sequences were derived from PBMCs, sampled around atezolizumab (anti-PD-L1) treatment. The CDR3 region is CASSNRGEQYF. The DNA for the CDR3 is TGTGCCAGCAGCAATCGAGGCGAGCAGTACTTC.